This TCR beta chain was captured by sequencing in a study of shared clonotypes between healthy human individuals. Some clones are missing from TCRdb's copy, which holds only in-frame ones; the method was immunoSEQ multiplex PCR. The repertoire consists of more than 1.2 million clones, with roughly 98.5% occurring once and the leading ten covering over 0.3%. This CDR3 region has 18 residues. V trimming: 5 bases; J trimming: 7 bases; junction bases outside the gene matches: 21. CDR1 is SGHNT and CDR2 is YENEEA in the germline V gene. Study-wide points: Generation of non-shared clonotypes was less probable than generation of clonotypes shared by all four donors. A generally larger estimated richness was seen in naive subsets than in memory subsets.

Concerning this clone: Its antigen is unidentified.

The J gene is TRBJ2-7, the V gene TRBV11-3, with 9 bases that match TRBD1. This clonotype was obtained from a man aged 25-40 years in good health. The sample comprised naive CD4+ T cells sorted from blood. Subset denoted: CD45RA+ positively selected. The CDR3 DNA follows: TGTGCCAGCAGCCCACACCTTAGGACAGGGGTAGGGGAATTGGAGCAGTACTTC. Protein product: CASSPHLRTGVGELEQYF.